This TCR beta chain was sequenced during a study of control samples from healthy donors and cancer patients (dated by TCRdb to the early 2020s). This clone was recorded a few times. The target of this receptor is not known. The record has no base qualities; no much larger clone is one base away. V is reduced by 4 bases and J by 6 bases, leaving a spacing of 13 bases between them. The germline V gene gives CDR1 as KGHSH and CDR2 as LQKENI. Spanning cysteine to phenylalanine, the CDR3 consists of 14 amino acids. This entry keeps only the CDR3 DNA: 42 bases, framed from base 1. The library was built by means of the immunoSEQ multiplex PCR assay. Entries here come from immuneACCESS through TCRdb and include only in-frame sequences with V and J called. Some clones fail to appear in such tables; in the studies checked, an unresolved V gene covers under half of the shortfall, and the cause of the remainder is unknown. The sample data list under 30,000 clones, and 65% to 90% of these were observed just once. Together, the top ten hold approximately 6.3% of the sample.

The sequencing input was PBMCs. This clonotype was obtained from a woman aged 55-70 years with head and neck cancer. The V gene is TRBV18 and the J gene is TRBJ2-1; the best D guess is TRBD2, with 6 bases matching. The CDR3 region has the sequence CASSRDSDSNEQFF. In nucleotide form, the sequence is TGTGCCAGCTCACGGGACTCGGACTCCAATGAGCAGTTCTTC.